This TCR beta chain was documented in a study of blood T cell dynamics during melanoma immunotherapy. The CDR3 is 13 amino acids. Trimming removed 10 bases from V and 3 bases from J; junction bases left unmatched: 7. CDR1 and CDR2 (germline): SGHAT, FQNNGV. The repertoire was sequenced with immunoSEQ multiplex PCR; TCRdb's copy has only in-frame clones and lacks some. Of 9,900 or so clones in the sample, about 91% were seen once. Specified time point: pre-treatment baseline. The receptor was isolated from a human donor with melanoma. Sample: blood, taken from a patient treated with checkpoint blockade. V gene TRBV11-2 combines with J gene TRBJ1-1; 8 bases are a match to TRBD1. The CDR3 DNA reads as TGTGCCACTAGCAGGGGGCAGGACACTGAAGCTTTCTTT. Residues: CATSRGQDTEAFF.